The sequence of this T cell receptor beta chain was determined in a study of tumor and adjacent non-tumor tissue in lung cancer (dated by TCRdb to the late 2010s). In terms of the full investigation: By cancer type, the cohort comprised eleven to twelve adenocarcinoma patients, a couple of squamous cell carcinoma patients and 1 small cell lung cancer patient. Sequencing produced 100 million to 150 million productive TCRbeta reads in total, an average of approximately 4 million reads per sample. For each patient, one tumor sample and one normal lung sample were taken, giving thirty paired specimens that underwent TCRbeta CDR3 sequencing. Using bulk TCRbeta repertoires from over twelve lung cancer patients, the study set lung tumor tissue side by side with matched distant non-tumor lung tissue. The 15 enrolled patients, of whom roughly 10 were men and 5 were women, were aged roughly 30 to 80 years and were diagnosed with TNM stage I to III disease.

V and J lose 7 bases and 5 bases, and a span of 15 bases separates them. The CDR3 has 14 amino acids, counting the end cysteine and phenylalanine. Here the CDR3 DNA is all that survives: 42 bases in frame from base 1. The library relied on multiplex PCR. Sequencer: Illumina HiSeq 2500. TCRbeta libraries were built by three rounds of nested PCR using primers (Table S4), following protocols modified from ARM-PCR. Before sequencing, PCR products in the 200-500 bp range were cut out of the gel and cleaned up using the QIAquick gel extraction kit. Per the original workflow: Reads were cleaned with Trimmomatic, merged with FLASH into complete CDR3 sequences, and assigned to V(D)J germline segments with MiTCR. Clonal diversity was calculated as the inverse Simpson's index using VDJtools. In-frame sequences without a premature stop codon were defined as productive reads. The public reads were reanalyzed by TCRdb: fastp trimming at Q25, MiXCR alignment, in-frame beta chains only. Rows merge per CDR3 protein into single entries with the most common DNA and genes. V and J calls and clone size were set by TCRdb, not the authors. Here the sample has tens of thousands of distinct CDR3 sequences; 60% to 85% occur a single time. In total, the top ten clones hold less than 15% of the sample.

General findings and caveats noted by the study authors: The sequencing platform is not named in the methods, and unique molecular identifiers are not mentioned. A significantly larger cumulative share of the repertoire was made up by the top 100 clones in normal lung than in tumor tissue. Peripheral blood was not sequenced, so blood TCRbeta repertoires were not examined in the lung cancer patients of the study. Significantly higher TCR diversity (inverse Simpson) was observed in tumor tissue than in normal lung tissue (roughly 470 vs 170, P = 0.0075, Mann-Whitney U test). With only approximately 16 patients in the cohort, the authors noted that larger samples and more detailed clinical data are needed. TCR diversity was significantly higher in younger patients, and higher tumor TCR diversity was associated with shorter overall and disease-free survival.

This clonotype is medium-sized (0.01 to 0.1%) in terms of sample share. Which antigen it targets is not known. Within one base of it there is no much larger clone, and no base qualities were kept. Bulk unsorted tissue served as the source for RNA extraction, and RNA quality was assessed using a NanoDrop ND-1000 and an Agilent 2100. The donors were newly diagnosed lung cancer patients admitted for thoracic surgery in China from August to November 2014 who had not received prior chemotherapy. Patients with previous radiotherapy or chemotherapy, or with another concurrent cancer, were excluded from the study. Pieces of surgical tissue measuring about 1-2 cm3 were kept in RNAlater solution and stored at -80 degrees C until use.

This receptor chain uses TRBV12-3 or TRBV12-4 and TRBJ1-5; too little of a D gene remains to name it. Sequences were obtained from lung tumor tissue. The source of this sequence is a woman aged 45-65 years with non-small cell lung cancer. The nucleotides are TGTGCCAGCAAAACAAAAGGCGGGGATCAGCCCCAGCATTTT. It specifies CASKTKGGDQPQHF.